The TCR beta chain described here comes from a study of cytomegalovirus exposure and HLA in healthy donors. Whole-study results and caveats: In a later analysis, HLA-associated beta chains showed higher expansion and lower generation probabilities than comparable chains.

The CDR3 contains 17 residues. The germline V gene has CDR1 LNHDA and CDR2 SQIVND (reference sequence). The J segment lost 0 bases and the V segment lost 4 bases, leaving 9 bases of the junction unmatched. The PCR was carried out with 60 Vbeta primers and 13 Jbeta primers. Source study methods: Approximately 11 million shared chains were among the roughly 80 million unique TCR beta chains that a later analysis counted. Data came from immunoSEQ multiplex PCR; TCRdb stores just in-frame clones and leaves some out. D and trimming were read from the DNA, whereas the V and J calls and clone size are those reported in that table. This repertoire shows about 110,000 clones, 79% found once; its top ten account for less than 7.5%. As to this clone: Antigen: not known.

The sequence was obtained from a man aged 25 to 40 in good health and CMV-seropositive. The sample comprised PBMCs. The chain has TRBV19 and TRBJ1-5; 7 bases match TRBD1. CDR3 in amino acids: CASSTNRGLNSNQPQHF. Here the CDR3 DNA reads TGTGCCAGTAGTACCAACAGGGGACTCAATAGCAATCAGCCCCAGCATTTT.